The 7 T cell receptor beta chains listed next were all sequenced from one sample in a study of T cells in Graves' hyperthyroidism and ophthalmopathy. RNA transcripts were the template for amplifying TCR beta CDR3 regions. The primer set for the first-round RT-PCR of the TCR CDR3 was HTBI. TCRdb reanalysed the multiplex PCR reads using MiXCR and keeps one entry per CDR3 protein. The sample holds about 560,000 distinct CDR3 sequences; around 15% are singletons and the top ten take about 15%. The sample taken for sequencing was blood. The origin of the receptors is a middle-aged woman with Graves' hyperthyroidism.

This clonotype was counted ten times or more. This CDR3 is CASSTPTDPKAFF. As DNA, the CDR3 is TGTGCCAGCAGTACTCCGACAGACCCCAAAGCTTTCTTT. The V and J genes are TRBV28 and TRBJ1-1; D might be TRBD1 (5 bases). The V end lost 5 bases, the J end lost 9 bases, and 16 bases lay between the germline ends. Germline-derived CDR1 and CDR2 are MDHEN and SYDVKM. The CDR3 extends over 13 amino acids.

The CDR3 bases are TGTGCCAGCAGCTTGGGACAGGGGGCACCCCTGTCCAAAAACATTCAGTACTTC. It translates to CASSLGQGAPLSKNIQYF. The J gene is TRBJ2-4, the V gene TRBV7-2, with TRBD1 identical over 12 bases. Trimming removed 3 bases from V and 2 bases from J; junction bases left unmatched: 8. The CDR3 is 18 amino acids. Germline CDR1 is SGHTA and CDR2 is FQGNSA.

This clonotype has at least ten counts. CDR3 loop: CASSLVVVPYEQYF. The CDR3 region has the DNA TGTGCCAGCAGCTTGGTGGTAGTTCCTTACGAGCAGTACTTC. The chain links TRBV5-6 to TRBJ2-7; D gene uncertain. The CDR3 consists of 14 residues. The V and J ends lost 0 bases and 4 bases respectively, with 11 bases between them. Germline assignment: CDR1 SGHDT and CDR2 YYEEEE.

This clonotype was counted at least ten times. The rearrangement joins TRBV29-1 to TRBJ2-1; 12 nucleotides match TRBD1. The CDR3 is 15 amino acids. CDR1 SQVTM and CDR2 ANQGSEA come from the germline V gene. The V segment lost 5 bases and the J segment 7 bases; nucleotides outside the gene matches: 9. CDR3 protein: CSVTKGTGGKNEQFF. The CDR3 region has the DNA TGCAGCGTTACAAAGGGGACAGGGGGCAAAAATGAGCAGTTCTTC.

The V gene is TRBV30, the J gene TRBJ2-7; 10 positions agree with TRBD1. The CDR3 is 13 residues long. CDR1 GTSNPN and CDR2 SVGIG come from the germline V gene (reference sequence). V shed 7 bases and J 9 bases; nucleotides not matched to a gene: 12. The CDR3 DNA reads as TGTGCCTCCGACAGGGGGCGGTTGGGCGGGCAGTACTTC. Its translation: CASDRGRLGGQYF.

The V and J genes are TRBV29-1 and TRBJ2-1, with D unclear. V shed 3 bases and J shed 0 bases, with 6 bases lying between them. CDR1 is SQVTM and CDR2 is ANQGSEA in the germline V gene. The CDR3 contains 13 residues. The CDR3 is CSVDESSYNEQFF. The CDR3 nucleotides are TGCAGCGTTGACGAGAGCTCCTACAATGAGCAGTTCTTC.

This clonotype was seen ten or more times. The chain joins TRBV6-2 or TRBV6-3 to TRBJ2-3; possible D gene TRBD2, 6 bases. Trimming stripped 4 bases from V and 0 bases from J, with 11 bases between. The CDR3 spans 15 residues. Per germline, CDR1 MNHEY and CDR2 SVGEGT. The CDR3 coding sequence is TGTGCCAGCAGTTTTCAAGCGGGTAGCACAGATACGCAGTATTTT. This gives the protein CASSFQAGSTDTQYF.